This T cell receptor beta chain was identified during a study of blood T cells in healthy people across ages (dated by TCRdb to the mid-2010s). Describing the broader study: Template switching captured roughly one uniquely barcoded TCR beta cDNA molecule per two T cells in model experiments. To avoid experimental bias, donors of different ages were randomly spread across the sequencing lanes. To track age-related changes in TCR beta repertoire diversity, the study relied on deep sequencing normalized with unique cDNA molecular identifiers. Four age groups were formed from the donors: young (average 16 years), middle-aged (approximately 41), aged (roughly 59) and long-lived (around 82). Two additional independent replicas of 1 million unique cDNA reads from the same blood draw were analyzed for two donors (one aged 18 to 30 and one aged 80 or older). Findings and caveats that apply to the study as a whole: Since profiling was done on bulk unsorted PBMCs, naive and antigen-experienced compartments could not be conclusively compared. As age increased, observed TCR beta diversity per million T cells dropped in a roughly linear way, and a significant reduction was already evident by age 40. There was a strong correlation between observed TCR beta diversity and the percentage of naive T cells measured by flow cytometry. Compared with the aged group, the long-lived group had more naive CD4+ T cells, fewer expanded clones and increased TCR diversity, suggesting age selection. The CMV infection status of donors was not known, potentially confounding age-related changes in expanded clonotypes. Estimates of total diversity based on one million sequenced T cells were regarded as lower bounds and as underestimates.

Libraries were made using 5' RACE. The instrument was an Illumina HiSeq 2500. The second PCR ran for about 6 to 12 cycles and used a J-beta primer mix along with a sample-barcoded 5' primer. A template-switch 5' adaptor carrying 12 random nucleotides introduced a unique molecular identifier onto each TCR beta cDNA molecule. Each sample yielded at least 2.5 million CDR3-containing paired-end reads. First-strand cDNA was synthesized from all RNA with the Mint cDNA synthesis kit, primed by a TRBC-specific oligonucleotide. Following uracil-DNA glycosylase treatment, a first 18-cycle PCR with universal primers M1SS and BC2_uni_R was performed on all cDNA. As for the authors' bioinformatics: For normalization, 1 million high-quality reads, each with a distinct molecular identifier, were randomly selected from each sample. Instead of being binned into consensus sequences, reads with shared molecular identifiers were discarded. MiTCR, with a Q25 quality threshold and the strictest error-elimination algorithm, was used for CDR3 identification, clonotype clustering and error correction. A nonparametric unseen species model using Euler transformation provided a lower-bound estimate of total TCR beta diversity. The public reads were reprocessed in TCRdb via fastp at Q25 and MiXCR, keeping in-frame beta chains. Every distinct CDR3 protein forms one entry, paired with its most common genes and DNA. For this entry, the V and J calls and clone size follow TCRdb and not the study's own pipeline. The sample profile shows approximately 880,000 distinct CDR3 sequences; roughly 43% of them were found once. Around 15% of the sample belongs to the ten largest clones.

V is cut back by 7 bases and J by 5 bases, with 9 bases in the junction unmatched. The CDR3 runs 14 residues from the cysteine to the phenylalanine. This entry keeps only the CDR3 DNA: 42 bases, framed from base 1. This clonotype was picked up a small number of times. What this receptor recognizes is not known. Per-base qualities were not stored, and no clone one base away is much larger. Donors were 39 systemically healthy Caucasian individuals from Russia aged 6 to 90 years. Each donor gave 8.5 to 10 milliliters of peripheral blood, collected into EDTA-treated Vacutainer tubes. PBMCs were isolated by Ficoll-Paque density-gradient centrifugation, with at least 6.5 million obtained per sample. Trizol reagent was used to extract total RNA from PBMCs, with at least 5.5 micrograms per sample. For every donor, flow cytometry on a PBMC aliquot measured the percentage of naive CD45RAhigh/CD27high T cells.

The rearranged segments are TRBV12-3 or TRBV12-4 and TRBJ2-5, and 8 junction bases match TRBD1. The TCR sequence derives from a man between 25 and 39 years old in good health. Source material: blood. Here the CDR3 is given as CASTPGTGYETQYF. Read as DNA, the sequence is TGTGCCAGCACCCCTGGGACAGGCTACGAGACCCAGTACTTC.